Sequencing of this T cell receptor beta chain was carried out in a study of human T cells and chemical hapten exposure. Findings and caveats of the study: Among expanded TCRs, significantly more large CDR3 similarity clusters formed than among controls.

Individual cDNA molecules received unique molecular identifiers in the library. Each CDR3 protein gets one entry after TCRdb re-called the RACE reads with MiXCR. The repertoire has tens of thousands of distinct CDR3 sequences, about a tenth of them found once; the top ten carry 11% to 15%. To note about this clonotype: Its antigen is undetermined.

J was trimmed by 3 bases and V by 3 bases; bases with no gene match: 2. CDR3 size: 13 residues. The germline gives CDR1 DFQATT, CDR2 SNEGSKA (reference sequence). Time point reported: pre-sensitization, week 0. Regarding treatment: therapeutic diphenylcyclopropenone sensitization with weekly scalp DPC. V gene TRBV20-1 combines with J gene TRBJ1-1; 9 positions match TRBD1. This material consisted of whole blood, taken in connection with sensitization to the hapten diphenylcyclopropenone (DPC). This receptor was obtained from a woman aged 40 to 50 with alopecia areata. Some clones in this sample may be carry-over from other donors' samples. The CDR3 loop reads CSARTGGDTEAFF. CDR3 coding DNA: TGCAGTGCTAGGACAGGGGGGGACACTGAAGCTTTCTTT.